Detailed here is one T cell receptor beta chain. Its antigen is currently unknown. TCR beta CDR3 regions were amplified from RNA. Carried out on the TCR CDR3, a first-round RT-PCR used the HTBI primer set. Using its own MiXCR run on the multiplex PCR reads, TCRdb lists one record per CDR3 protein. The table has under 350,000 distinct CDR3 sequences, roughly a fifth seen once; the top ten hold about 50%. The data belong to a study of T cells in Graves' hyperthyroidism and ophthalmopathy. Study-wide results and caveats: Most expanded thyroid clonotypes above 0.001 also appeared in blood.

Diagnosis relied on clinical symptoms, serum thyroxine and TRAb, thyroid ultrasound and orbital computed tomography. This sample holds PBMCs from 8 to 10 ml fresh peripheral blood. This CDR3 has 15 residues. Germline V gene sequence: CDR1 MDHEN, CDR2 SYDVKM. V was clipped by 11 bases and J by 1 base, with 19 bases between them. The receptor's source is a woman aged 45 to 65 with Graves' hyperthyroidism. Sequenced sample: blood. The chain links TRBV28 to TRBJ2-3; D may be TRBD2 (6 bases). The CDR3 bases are TGTGCCTCCTACCAGGGAGGACCCGGCACAGATACGCAGTATTTT. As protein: CASYQGGPGTDTQYF. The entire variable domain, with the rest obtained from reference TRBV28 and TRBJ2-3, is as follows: DVKVTQSSRYLVKRTGEKVFLECVQDMDHENMFWYRQDPGLGLRLIYFSYDVKMKEKGDIPEGYSVSREKKERFSLILESASTNQTSMYLCASYQGGPGTDTQYFGPGTRLTVL.